The clone carrying this T cell receptor beta chain was counted many times. In the original processing: Nucleated cell number was recorded as an estimate derived from reference gene primer amplification. The repertoire was sequenced with immunoSEQ multiplex PCR; TCRdb's copy has only in-frame clones and lacks some. The V and J calls and the clone size are those of that table, but D and trimming were determined from the DNA. Altogether roughly 160,000 clones are present, around 82% being singletons, with the ten largest covering roughly 20%. This specimen belongs to a study of blood T cell repertoires in COVID-19. About the research overall: From T cells, B-cell-depleted T cells, or PBMCs came the material, which was cDNA or gDNA.

This CDR3 has 13 residues. Germline loops: CDR1 MNHEY, CDR2 SMNVEV (reference sequence). The trim removed 8 bases at V and 2 bases at J, leaving 6 bases unmatched. The source material was peripheral blood. The gene calls are TRBV27 and TRBJ2-7, with 7 bases aligning to TRBD1. The origin of this receptor is a woman between 65 and 79 years old who had recovered from COVID-19. This chain's CDR3 is CASASGGTYEQYF. Here the CDR3 DNA reads TGTGCCAGCGCCTCAGGGGGTACCTACGAGCAGTACTTC.